These T cell receptor beta chains were read from a single sample in a study of cytomegalovirus exposure and HLA in healthy donors. The protocol was immunoSEQ multiplex PCR, while the TCRdb copy is restricted to in-frame clones and leaves out a portion. The table includes about 220,000 clones, 70% to 80% detected once. Input material: PBMCs. These receptors came from a woman in her thirties in good health and CMV-seronegative. Each CDR3 is given with its conserved first and last residue. D genes are given only for firm matches. Clone size, where shown, is once, few, many, or a class for clones that have expanded.

cdr3_length j_call d_call v_call clone_size cdr3_nt cdr3_aa
15 TRBJ2-3 . TRBV9 . TGTGCCAGCAGTCCCGGGAATGGCTTGCGGGATACGCAGTATTTT CASSPGNGLRDTQYF
13 TRBJ2-2 . TRBV18 . TGTGCCAGCTCACCATCGGTTGCCGGGGAGCTGTTTTTT CASSPSVAGELFF
20 TRBJ2-3 TRBD2 TRBV6-7 . TGTGCCAGCAGCGGGGGGGGATCTAGCGGGAGGGCCGGCTGGGCAGATACGCAGTATTTT CASSGGGSSGRAGWADTQYF
16 TRBJ2-3 . TRBV5-1 . TGCGCCAGCAGCTGGACGGGACTCGGGGGAACAGATACGCAGTATTTT CASSWTGLGGTDTQYF
13 TRBJ1-1 . TRBV10-1 . TGCGCCAGCAGTCTAAACAGGGCGGCGGAAGCTTTCTTT CASSLNRAAEAFF
15 TRBJ2-1 . TRBV2 . TGTGCCAGCAGTCGAGAGGAGGGCTCCTACAATGAGCAGTTCTTC CASSREEGSYNEQFF
15 TRBJ1-4 . TRBV2 . TGTGCCAGCAGCGCGGAGGGGTCGACTAATGAAAAACTGTTTTTT CASSAEGSTNEKLFF
13 TRBJ1-1 . TRBV6-5 medium-sized TGTGCCAGCAGTCCACAGGGTGGTACTGAAGCTTTCTTT CASSPQGGTEAFF
14 TRBJ1-2 TRBD1 TRBV30 . TGTGCCTGGAGTGTAGGTGGACAGGGCTATGGCTACACCTTC CAWSVGGQGYGYTF
16 TRBJ2-7 TRBD1 TRBV15 . TGTGCCACCAGCAGAGGGGGACAGGTACTGGGCTACGAGCAGTACTTC CATSRGGQVLGYEQYF
15 TRBJ1-4 TRBD1 TRBV7-9 once TGTGCCAGCAGCTCCGGACAGGGGACTAATGAAAAACTGTTTTTT CASSSGQGTNEKLFF
15 TRBJ1-3 TRBD1 TRBV11-2 . TGTGCCAGCAGCTCGACAGGGAGCTCTGGAAACACCATATATTTT CASSSTGSSGNTIYF
15 TRBJ2-3 TRBD2 TRBV9 . TGTGCCAGCAGCACTAGCGGGAGGAACACAGATACGCAGTATTTT CASSTSGRNTDTQYF
14 TRBJ2-2 . TRBV11-3 . TGTGCCAGCCAGGACAGCCCGAACACCGGGGAGCTGTTTTTT CASQDSPNTGELFF
15 TRBJ2-7 TRBD1 TRBV18 . TGTGCCAGCTCACGTCCGGGACAGGTCTCCTACGAGCAGTACTTC CASSRPGQVSYEQYF
11 TRBJ1-2 . TRBV6-5 . TGTGCCAGCACGGGGGGCGATGGCTACACCTTC CASTGGDGYTF
15 TRBJ2-1 . TRBV2 . TGTGCCAGCAGTGAAGGCCTACCGGGCTACAATGAGCAGTTCTTC CASSEGLPGYNEQFF
17 TRBJ2-3 . TRBV7-9 . TGTTCCAGCACCCATAGTCGTATTTTCTTGAGCGAAGATACGCAGTATTTT CSSTHSRIFLSEDTQYF
14 TRBJ2-7 TRBD1 TRBV18 . TGTGCCAGCTCCCGTCCCGGGACAGGGACTGGGCAGTACTTC CASSRPGTGTGQYF
17 TRBJ2-7 TRBD2 TRBV15 . TGTGCCACCAGCAGAGTTAGCGGGGGCCCGAGCTCCTACGAGCAGTACTTC CATSRVSGGPSSYEQYF
15 TRBJ2-7 . TRBV7-3 . TGTGCCAGCAGCTTAGGGGTTCAGGGGTCCTACGAGCAGTACTTC CASSLGVQGSYEQYF
13 TRBJ2-1 TRBD2 TRBV28 few TGTGCCAGCAGTTTCGTGGGACTAAAGGAGCAGTTCTTC CASSFVGLKEQFF
14 TRBJ1-2 . TRBV5-6 . TGTGCCAGCAGTCCTACAGGGTTGGGCTATGGCTACACCTTC CASSPTGLGYGYTF
17 TRBJ2-1 . TRBV11-1 once TGTGCCAGCAGCTTCGTAGGGGGGGGTTTCCCCTACAATGAGCAGTTCTTC CASSFVGGGFPYNEQFF
16 TRBJ1-1 TRBD1 TRBV4-2 . TGTGCCAGCAGCCATCTCCCCCAGACAGGGGGCGGCGAAGCTTTCTTT CASSHLPQTGGGEAFF
14 TRBJ1-1 TRBD1 TRBV4-2 . TGTGCCAGCAGTCAAAGTACAGGGGACACTGAAGCTTTCTTT CASSQSTGDTEAFF
13 TRBJ1-1 . TRBV5-5 few TGTGCCAGCAGCCTCGTACCGGGCACTGAAGCTTTCTTT CASSLVPGTEAFF
14 TRBJ1-1 . TRBV5-1 . TGCGCCAGCGGCGTGGGGGAGGTTTACACTGAAGCTTTCTTT CASGVGEVYTEAFF
14 TRBJ2-7 . TRBV14 . TGTGCCAGCAGCCAAGGTTGGACACCCCACGAGCAGTACTTC CASSQGWTPHEQYF
12 TRBJ2-7 . TRBV9 . TGTGCCAGCAGCGTGAGGCCATACGAGCAGTACTTC CASSVRPYEQYF
15 TRBJ2-6 . TRBV4-2 . TGTGCCAGCAGCCAGCTCAGTTCTGGGGCCAACGTCCTGACTTTC CASSQLSSGANVLTF
15 TRBJ1-5 TRBD1 TRBV19 few TGTGCCAGTAGTAAGGGACAGGGGGCTTATCAGCCCCAGCATTTT CASSKGQGAYQPQHF
14 TRBJ2-3 TRBD1 TRBV10-3 . TGTGCCATCAGCGACAGGGGGAGTGCGGATACGCAGTATTTT CAISDRGSADTQYF
13 TRBJ2-7 TRBD2 TRBV15 . TGTGCCACCAGCTCCGGACTAGCCTACGAGCAGTACTTC CATSSGLAYEQYF
14 TRBJ2-7 TRBD1 TRBV6-5 . TGTGCCAGCAGTGGAAGGACAGGGGGGTACGAGCAGTACTTC CASSGRTGGYEQYF
13 TRBJ2-1 TRBD1 TRBV19 few TGTGCCAGCACAGGGGTATCCTACAATGAGCAGTTCTTC CASTGVSYNEQFF
14 TRBJ2-1 TRBD1 TRBV5-6 . TGTGCCAGCAGCTTGTTGTCAGGGGGCAATGAGCAGCTCTTC CASSLLSGGNEQLF